These 25 T cell receptor beta chains came from one sample sequenced in a study of blood T cell repertoires in COVID-19. The data were produced by immunoSEQ multiplex PCR, yet TCRdb's version contains in-frame clones alone and is incomplete. The sample carries roughly 290,000 clones, 70% to 90% recorded once. The source material was peripheral blood. These TCRs come from a woman between 25 and 40 years old who had recovered from COVID-19.

V is TRBV5-4 and J is TRBJ2-5; TRBD2 matches at 10 bases. The CDR3 totals 15 residues. CDR1 is SGHNT, CDR2 YYREEE, per germline (reference sequence). The V and J ends lost 5 bases and 9 bases, in that order; junction bases with no gene match: 13. In DNA, the CDR3 is TGTGCCAGCAGAGTCGGGACTAGCGCCCAAGGGTCCCAGTACTTC. Its protein is CASRVGTSAQGSQYF.

The DNA of the CDR3 is TGTGCCAGCAACGTCCAGGGGGCGTCTGCCCCTGAAGCTTTCTTT. Its translation: CASNVQGASAPEAFF. J is TRBJ1-1 and V is TRBV27; 8 bases map to TRBD1. Germline V gene data show CDR1 as MNHEY and CDR2 as SMNVEV (reference sequence). J was trimmed by 6 bases and V by 7 bases; bases with no gene match: 13. The CDR3 is made up of 15 amino acids.

This clone was observed once. The V gene is TRBV14, the J gene TRBJ1-3; D is ambiguous. With 5 bases removed from V and 3 bases from J, the gap between germline ends came to 17 bases. Germline CDR1 is SGHDN and CDR2 is FVKESK. This CDR3 comprises 16 residues. Written as DNA, the CDR3 is TGTGCCAGCAGCTTCCTGACTTTACCCGTTGGAAACACCATATATTTT. As protein: CASSFLTLPVGNTIYF.

Notes on this clone: This sequence may be a read error, since a much larger clone differs from it by one base. The gene calls are TRBV13 and TRBJ2-7; 14 nucleotides align to TRBD2. V dropped 5 bases and J dropped 4; count of bases not matched to a gene: 4. Per the germline V gene, CDR1 is PRHDT and CDR2 is FYEKMQ (reference sequence). CDR3 length: 15 residues. The CDR3 DNA sequence: TGTGCCAGCAGCCCCGGGACTAGCGGGGGTTACGAGCAGTACTTC. Encoded protein: CASSPGTSGGYEQYF.

The CDR3 DNA reads TGTGCCAGCACTCCGGGGTTGAGCACTGAAGCTTTCTTT. Translating it yields CASTPGLSTEAFF. This chain uses TRBV12-3 or TRBV12-4 with TRBJ1-1, with no clear D. Trimming shortened V by 7 bases and J by 4 bases, and 13 bases separated the two germline ends. The CDR3 is 13 amino acids.

This clone was recorded only once. V gene TRBV27 combines with J gene TRBJ2-3; possibly TRBD1 for D (6 bases). Germline CDR1 MNHEY, CDR2 SMNVEV (reference sequence). Trimming shortened V by 4 bases and J by 3 bases, and 14 bases separated the two germline ends. The CDR3 spans 15 residues. The chain's CDR3 is CASSYGQKHTDTQYF. In nucleotides, the CDR3 is TGTGCCAGCAGTTACGGACAGAAGCATACAGATACGCAGTATTTT.

The chain employs TRBV10-3 and TRBJ2-5; 9 bases line up with TRBD2. Germline CDR1 reads ENHRY; CDR2 reads SYGVKD. J was trimmed by 3 bases and V by 7 bases; bases with no gene match: 9. CDR3 length: 15 amino acids. CDR3 sequence (DNA): TGTGCCATCAAAGGCGGGAGGGCCGAGGAAGAGACCCAGTACTTC. As protein: CAIKGGRAEEETQYF.

The count of this clone is one. The chain carries TRBV7-9 and TRBJ2-5, with D perhaps TRBD1 (6 bases). V was clipped by 1 base and J by 4 bases, with 13 bases between them. Germline lookup yields CDR1 SEHNR and CDR2 FQNEAQ (reference sequence). This CDR3 comprises 15 residues. CDR3 residues: CASSLDLGQSETQYF. The CDR3 DNA is TGTGCCAGCAGCTTAGACCTTGGACAGTCAGAGACCCAGTACTTC.

V gene TRBV9 combines with J gene TRBJ2-1, with 14 bases fitting TRBD2. CDR1 is SGDLS, CDR2 YYNGEE, per germline. J lost 9 bases, V lost 3 bases, and 8 bases had no gene match. This CDR3 is built from 16 residues. The CDR3 nucleotides are TGTGCCAGCAGCGCGCTGACTAGCGGGAGGGCCTCTGAGCAGTTCTTC. This translates into CASSALTSGRASEQFF.

This clone showed up just a few times. This chain connects TRBV7-2 to TRBJ2-6; D may be TRBD1 (6 bases). The CDR3 has 14 amino acids. V lost 4 bases to trimming and J lost 5 bases, with 9 bases between them. Germline lookup yields CDR1 SGHTA and CDR2 FQGNSA. CDR3 loop: CASSYRARANVLTF. CDR3 nucleotides: TGTGCCAGCAGCTACAGGGCTAGGGCCAACGTCCTGACTTTC.

The V gene is TRBV6-5, the J gene TRBJ1-6; 10 bases match TRBD1. V lost 6 bases and J lost 10; bases outside the gene matches: 9. The CDR3 has 15 residues. Germline loops: CDR1 MNHEY, CDR2 SVGAGI. This chain's CDR3 is CASRFGQGVGSPLHF. The DNA of the CDR3 is TGTGCCAGCAGATTCGGACAGGGGGTAGGATCACCCCTCCACTTT.

V and J are TRBV7-9 and TRBJ1-2; TRBD1 aligns across 8 bases. Germline V CDR1 and CDR2: SEHNR, FQNEAQ (reference sequence). This CDR3 has 16 residues. V shed 5 bases, J shed 2 bases, and the junction held 10 bases outside the gene matches. CDR3 region: CASSQTTGQGNYGYTF. The CDR3, as DNA: TGTGCCAGCAGCCAAACCACCGGACAGGGCAACTATGGCTACACCTTC.

CDR3 residues: CASSASGTFTDTQYF. CDR3 nucleotide sequence: TGTGCCAGCAGCGCATCCGGGACTTTCACAGATACGCAGTATTTT. V is TRBV11-3 and J is TRBJ2-3; D possibly corresponds to TRBD2 (6 bases). The CDR3 is made up of 15 amino acids. Trimming removed 5 bases from V and 2 bases from J, with 14 bases in between. Germline loops: CDR1 SGHNT, CDR2 YENEEA.

This clone appeared a few times. The chain uses TRBV25-1 and TRBJ2-1; TRBD2 might be the D (5 bases). The CDR3 is made up of 12 amino acids. V was trimmed by 8 bases and J by 8 bases, leaving 13 bases between them. Germline CDR1 reads MGHDK; CDR2 reads SYGVNS. CDR3 sequence reads: CASYNGNDEQFF. The CDR3 bases are TGTGCCAGCTATAACGGGAACGATGAGCAGTTCTTC.

J is TRBJ1-6 and V is TRBV27; no clear D gene. Germline V lookup: CDR1 MNHEY, CDR2 SMNVEV (reference sequence). The CDR3 length is 16 residues. Between the trimmed V and J ends, which lost 5 bases and 3 bases, there was a span of 14 bases. The chain's CDR3 is CASSAGGLNYNSPLHF. The CDR3 DNA sequence: TGTGCCAGCAGTGCAGGAGGGTTAAACTATAATTCACCCCTCCACTTT.

The chain combines TRBV5-8 with TRBJ1-2; the D is unclear. The CDR3 is 16 amino acids. Trimming pared 0 bases from V and 4 bases from J, leaving 16 bases between. CDR1 is SGHTS, CDR2 YDEGEE, per germline. The CDR3 nucleotides read TGTGCCAGCAGCTTGGGATCTGGCAGTACCGCCTATGGCTACACCTTC. It is translated as CASSLGSGSTAYGYTF.

The V gene is TRBV5-4, the J gene TRBJ2-3; D might be TRBD2 (6 bases). Germline V lookup: CDR1 SGHNT, CDR2 YYREEE (reference sequence). The CDR3 contains 16 residues. The ends were cut back, 5 bases at V and 0 bases at J, with 16 bases in the middle. CDR3 DNA: TGTGCCAGCAGAACCGGAGCGGGTTCTAGCACAGATACGCAGTATTTT. Residues: CASRTGAGSSTDTQYF.

This chain joins TRBV2 and TRBJ2-5, with 7 nucleotides matching TRBD1. With 7 bases clipped from V and 1 base from J, the junction kept 6 bases outside the gene matches. Germline loops: CDR1 SNHLY, CDR2 FYNNEI. The CDR3 runs to 14 residues. The CDR3 spells CASTRYRGQETQYF. DNA for the CDR3: TGTGCCAGCACCCGATACAGGGGCCAAGAGACCCAGTACTTC. Full variable domain (rest looked up from reference TRBV2 and TRBJ2-5): EPEVTQTPSHQVTQMGQEVILRCVPISNHLYFYWYRQILGQKVEFLVSFYNNEISEKSEIFDDQFSVERPDGSNFTLKIRSTKLEDSAMYFCASTRYRGQETQYFGPGTRLLVL.

This chain uses TRBV5-1 with TRBJ2-2; TRBD2 matches at 11 bases. The V gene's germline CDR1 is SGHRS and CDR2 YFSETQ. This CDR3 has 16 residues. V lost 3 bases, J lost 5 bases, and 6 bases stayed unmatched. CDR3: CASSSPGLAATGELFF. The CDR3 DNA is TGCGCCAGCAGCTCTCCGGGACTAGCGGCGACCGGGGAGCTGTTTTTT. Supplemented by reference TRBV5-1 and TRBJ2-2, the full variable domain reads KAGVTQTPRYLIKTRGQQVTLSCSPISGHRSVSWYQQTPGQGLQFLFEYFSETQRNKGNFPGRFSGRQFSNSRSEMNVSTLELGDSALYLCASSSPGLAATGELFFGEGSRLTVL.

As to this clone: Other DNA sequences in this specimen translate into the identical CDR3. The chain links TRBV3-1 (or the pseudogene TRBV3-2) to TRBJ2-1; D remains unclear. The CDR3 length is 12 residues. The germline CDR1 and CDR2 sequences are LGHDT and YNNKEL (reference sequence). V was trimmed by 2 bases and J by 6 bases, leaving 5 bases between them. The CDR3 loop reads CASSQTGNEQFF. The DNA of the CDR3 is TGTGCCAGCAGCCAAACCGGCAATGAGCAGTTCTTC.

This chain links TRBV2 with TRBJ2-6; 10 positions agree with TRBD1. CDR3 length: 17 residues. Germline CDR1 is SNHLY and CDR2 is FYNNEI. The trim removed 5 bases at V and 1 base at J, leaving 5 bases unmatched. The CDR3 protein is CASSPGTGASGANVLTF. CDR3 sequence (DNA): TGTGCCAGCAGTCCCGGGACAGGGGCATCTGGGGCCAACGTCCTGACTTTC.

The rearrangement uses TRBV19 and TRBJ2-7, with D possibly matching TRBD1 (5 bases). This CDR3 has 14 residues. Germline lookup yields CDR1 LNHDA and CDR2 SQIVND (reference sequence). Trimming took off 3 bases at V and 5 bases at J, with 14 bases between the two ends. CDR3 amino acids: CASSISTASNEQYF. In DNA form, the CDR3 reads TGTGCCAGTAGTATCTCGACAGCAAGCAACGAGCAGTACTTC. Full variable domain (remainder filled in from reference TRBV19 and TRBJ2-7): DGGITQSPKYLFRKEGQNVTLSCEQNLNHDAMYWYRQDPGQGLRLIYYSQIVNDFQKGDIAEGYSVSREKKESFPLTVTSAQKNPTAFYLCASSISTASNEQYFGPGTRLTVT.

This chain joins TRBV7-3 and TRBJ2-1, with 7 nucleotides matching TRBD2. Germline V gene lookup returns CDR1 SGHTA and CDR2 FQGTGA. With 5 bases clipped from V and 2 bases from J, the junction kept 6 bases outside the gene matches. CDR3 length equals 15 residues. The CDR3 protein is CASSQGLAAYNEQFF. The CDR3 DNA reads TGTGCCAGCAGCCAGGGCCTAGCGGCCTACAATGAGCAGTTCTTC.

The chain employs TRBV7-2 and TRBJ2-7; D call uncertain. From germline, CDR1 is SGHTA and CDR2 FQGNSA. V lost 2 bases and J 2 bases, leaving 7 bases between the germline ends. The CDR3 length is 13 residues. The CDR3 loop reads CASSLPGPYEQYF. Here the CDR3 DNA reads TGTGCCAGCAGCTTACCGGGTCCCTACGAGCAGTACTTC.

This chain links TRBV6-2 or TRBV6-3 with TRBJ2-4; D is ambiguous. The V and J ends lost 5 bases and 7 bases respectively, with 6 bases between them. The CDR3 loop spans 11 amino acids. CDR1 and CDR2 from the germline V gene are MNHEY and SVGEGT. CDR3 sequence reads: CASSNGNIQYF. The CDR3 DNA reads TGTGCCAGCAGTAACGGGAACATTCAGTACTTC.